This T cell receptor (beta chain) was documented in a study of vaccination effects on CD4 cells after COVID-19. In the study overall: Each participant received a vaccine that was either BNT162b2 or mRNA-1273, given as two doses. Whole-study findings and limits: Early post-infection timepoints were missing from the study, which also had few convalescent patients.

On this clone: The antigen remains unidentified.

V dropped 3 bases and J dropped 0 bases, with 12 bases sitting between them. Looked up from germline, CDR1 is MDHEN and CDR2 is SYDVKM. The CDR3 length is 17 residues. Clones were sequenced by immunoSEQ multiplex PCR, and TCRdb holds only the in-frame ones, with some missing. The data hold tens of thousands of clones, with under 80% observed a single time. The ViraFEST assay expanded antigen-specific CD4+ T cells with viral peptide pools before sequencing. CD4+ T cell isolation took place after about nine days of culture. Nobody among the vaccine recipients had prior SARS-CoV-2 infection (nucleocapsid antibodies were negative). After around 2 million PBMC were placed in each well, they were cultured with around 10 IU/ml IL-2 and around 10 ug/ml peptides. Replacing half the medium with IL-2 medium was done on days 3 and 7.

The source material was CD4+ T cells from PBMCs cultured with SARS-CoV-2 spike peptides, sampled before COVID-19 vaccination. The chain carries TRBV28 and TRBJ1-6; no definite D call. The clonotype comes from a human donor who received a COVID-19 vaccine. The CDR3 nucleotides read TGTGCCAGCAGTTTTATCAGAATGAGCTCCTATAATTCACCCCTCCACTTT. As protein: CASSFIRMSSYNSPLHF.